This T cell receptor (beta chain) appears in the sequencing data of a study of T-cell reconstitution after alpha-beta-depleted transplantation in children. This clonotype occurred many times. Its specificity is not known. Researchers prepared the TCRbeta library using unique molecular identifiers, the study reports. Via MiXCR, TCRdb re-called the PCR reads, giving one row per CDR3 protein. The sample has hundreds of thousands of distinct CDR3 sequences, roughly a tenth seen once. Trimming removed 7 bases from V and 1 base from J, with 13 bases in between. Germline CDR1 is SNHLY and CDR2 is FYNNEI. The length of the CDR3 is 14 residues. Study outcomes and limitations: In patients about two months after transplant, alpha-beta T cells reportedly arose from several hundred expanded graft clones. Some patients' high day-60 TCRbeta diversity was traced to surviving recipient T cells and thymic progenitors. Newly generated T cells supplied most T-cell counts and diversity one year post-transplant.

The rearrangement joins TRBV2 to TRBJ1-1; D uncertain. This material consisted of PBMCs, taken before TCRalphabeta/CD19-depleted stem cell transplant. The source of this sequence is a child between 2 and 9 years old with inherited bone marrow failure, due to receive a stem cell transplant. Written as DNA, the CDR3 is TGTGCCAGCACCGGAAGGGCCTCGAACACTGAAGCTTTCTTT. Amino acids: CASTGRASNTEAFF.